The 20 T cell receptor beta chains listed next were all sequenced from one sample in a study of blood T cell repertoires in COVID-19. Some clones are missing from TCRdb's copy, which holds only in-frame ones; the method was immunoSEQ multiplex PCR. The data contain a few hundred thousand clones, 70% to 90% of them singletons. The sequencing input was PBMCs or T cells enriched from blood (not recorded which). These receptors were obtained from a woman in her thirties or forties who had recovered from COVID-19.

The chain is built from TRBV7-2 and TRBJ1-4; possibly TRBD1 for D (5 bases). Germline-derived CDR1 and CDR2 are SGHTA and FQGNSA. The CDR3 is 16 residues long. Deletions cut 2 bases from V and 2 bases from J, with 12 bases between. The CDR3 DNA sequence: TGTGCCAGCAGCTTATTTCAGGGTGGGACTAATGAAAAACTGTTTTTT. It specifies CASSLFQGGTNEKLFF.

CDR3 DNA sequence: TGTGCCAGCAGCTTGGCGCCCCAGGGTTCCTCTGGAAACACCATATATTTT. Its protein is CASSLAPQGSSGNTIYF. This sequence joins TRBV5-6 and TRBJ1-3; D is perhaps TRBD1 (5 bases). The CDR3 sequence is 17 residues long. V was trimmed by 0 bases and J by 0 bases, leaving 13 bases between them. Germline assignment: CDR1 SGHDT and CDR2 YYEEEE.

The chain joins TRBV18 to TRBJ1-1; no firm D call. Germline V gene sequence: CDR1 KGHSH, CDR2 LQKENI. The CDR3 is 13 amino acids. With 3 bases removed from V and 8 bases from J, the gap between germline ends came to 13 bases. This chain's CDR3 is CASSPKTEVEAFF. The CDR3 DNA follows: TGTGCCAGCTCACCCAAGACGGAGGTGGAAGCTTTCTTT. Variable domain in full (rest from reference TRBV18 and TRBJ1-1): NAGVMQNPRHLVRRRGQEARLRCSPMKGHSHVYWYRQLPEEGLKFMVYLQKENIIDESGMPKERFSAEFPKEGPSILRIQQVVRGDSAAYFCASSPKTEVEAFFGQGTRLTVV.

This chain joins TRBV6-1 and TRBJ1-5; possible D gene TRBD1, 6 bases. V was pared by 3 bases and J by 5 bases, with 14 bases between. Germline V CDR1 and CDR2: MNHNS, SASEGT. The CDR3 covers 15 residues. CDR3 bases: TGTGCCAGCAGTGACGGGACGACAGGTTATCAGCCCCAGCATTTT. The encoded protein is CASSDGTTGYQPQHF.

The gene calls are TRBV3-1 (or the pseudogene TRBV3-2) and TRBJ2-1, with 8 positions matching TRBD2. There are 24 residues in the CDR3. With V trimmed by 2 bases and J by 8 bases, 35 bases remained unmatched. Germline V gene lookup returns CDR1 LGHDT and CDR2 YNNKEL (reference sequence). This chain's CDR3 is CASSQKPGGYSRRDAPTYRDEQFF. The CDR3 nucleotides read TGTGCCAGCAGCCAAAAACCGGGAGGGTATAGTCGACGAGATGCCCCTACCTATAGGGATGAGCAGTTCTTC.

The gene calls are TRBV9 and TRBJ1-1; no clear D gene. Germline V gene data show CDR1 as SGDLS and CDR2 as YYNGEE. V lost 1 base and J lost 2, with 6 bases in between. This CDR3 comprises 13 residues. The CDR3 sequence: CASSVSDNTEAFF. The DNA for the CDR3 is TGTGCCAGCAGCGTAAGCGACAACACTGAAGCTTTCTTT.

V is TRBV27 and J is TRBJ2-3; weak D call: TRBD2 (6 bases). Per the germline V gene, CDR1 is MNHEY and CDR2 is SMNVEV (reference sequence). The CDR3 has 16 amino acids. V was trimmed by 1 base and J by 1 base, leaving 12 bases between them. Here the CDR3 DNA reads TGTGCCAGCAGTTTATTCGGACGCGGGGGCACAGATACGCAGTATTTT. Translating gives CASSLFGRGGTDTQYF.

This clone was found a few times. This sequence joins TRBV20-1 and TRBJ1-2; 7 positions agree with TRBD1. Germline V lookup: CDR1 DFQATT, CDR2 SNEGSKA (reference sequence). V lost 1 base, J lost 11 bases, and 4 bases stayed unmatched. The CDR3 has 11 amino acids. The CDR3 nucleotides read TGCAGTGCTAGAGGGACAGGCTATTACACCTTC. Protein: CSARGTGYYTF.

The rearrangement joins TRBV18 to TRBJ2-1; 13 bases map to TRBD2. Germline V CDR1 and CDR2: KGHSH, LQKENI. The CDR3 runs 17 residues. V was pared by 6 bases and J by 7 bases, with 12 bases of the junction left unmatched. The CDR3 sequence: CASSPKGLAGVGNEQFF. CDR3 DNA sequence: TGTGCCAGCTCGCCTAAAGGACTAGCGGGAGTCGGGAATGAGCAGTTCTTC.

The chain has TRBV7-2 and TRBJ1-6, with D possibly being TRBD1 (6 bases). Germline V gene lookup returns CDR1 SGHTA and CDR2 FQGNSA. The CDR3 covers 15 residues. Trimming shortened V by 4 bases and J by 6 bases, and 13 bases separated the two germline ends. CDR3 nucleotide sequence: TGTGCCAGCAGCTCGATGGTGGGGGCTAATTCACCCCTCCACTTT. Encoded protein: CASSSMVGANSPLHF.

J is TRBJ1-1 and V is TRBV19; 10 nucleotides agree with TRBD1. The trim removed 6 bases at V and 6 bases at J, leaving 10 bases unmatched. The CDR3 has 15 residues. Germline CDR1 reads LNHDA; CDR2 reads SQIVND (reference sequence). The CDR3 loop is CASRNIRDRGSEAFF. The CDR3 DNA is TGTGCCAGTAGGAACATCCGGGACAGGGGTTCTGAAGCTTTCTTT. Based on the CDR3 plus reference TRBV19 and TRBJ1-1, the full variable domain is DGGITQSPKYLFRKEGQNVTLSCEQNLNHDAMYWYRQDPGQGLRLIYYSQIVNDFQKGDIAEGYSVSREKKESFPLTVTSAQKNPTAFYLCASRNIRDRGSEAFFGQGTRLTVV.

The chain couples TRBV11-3 to TRBJ2-1; weak D call: TRBD2 (6 bases). V lost 2 bases, J lost 2 bases, and 13 bases lay in between. The CDR3 sequence is 16 residues long. Per the germline V gene, CDR1 is SGHNT and CDR2 is YENEEA. The CDR3 is CASSLRGTVPYNEQFF. CDR3 nucleotide sequence: TGTGCCAGCAGCTTACGGGGGACCGTCCCCTACAATGAGCAGTTCTTC.

Here the CDR3 reads CASSSPGLAGNEQFF. The CDR3 nucleotides are TGTGCCAGCAGTTCTCCGGGACTAGCGGGCAATGAGCAGTTCTTC. The chain couples TRBV6-5 to TRBJ2-1, with 12 bases lining up with TRBD2. Trimming took 4 bases from V and 6 from J; bases not matched to a gene: 4. The CDR3 length is 15 residues. CDR1 is MNHEY and CDR2 is SVGAGI in the germline V gene.

The chain joins TRBV7-9 to TRBJ1-4; 7 nucleotides line up with TRBD1. The CDR3 loop spans 14 amino acids. The germline gives CDR1 SEHNR, CDR2 FQNEAQ (reference sequence). The trim removed 6 bases at V and 5 bases at J, leaving 6 bases unmatched. The DNA for the CDR3 is TGTGCCAGCAGTTCGGGACAGCTAAATGAAAAACTGTTTTTT. Protein: CASSSGQLNEKLFF.

CDR3 protein: CASSPRDSIYGYTF. The CDR3 region has the DNA TGTGCCAGCAGTCCCAGGGACAGCATCTATGGCTACACCTTC. The genes are TRBV27 and TRBJ1-2, with TRBD1 identical over 7 bases. Germline V gene lookup returns CDR1 MNHEY and CDR2 SMNVEV (reference sequence). Trimming removed 5 bases from V and 4 bases from J; junction bases left unmatched: 7. This CDR3 is built from 14 residues.

The rearrangement joins TRBV5-1 to TRBJ1-4, with 8 bases lining up with TRBD1. Germline V lookup: CDR1 SGHRS, CDR2 YFSETQ. The V segment lost 4 bases and the J segment 6 bases; nucleotides outside the gene matches: 11. The CDR3 covers 16 residues. The CDR3 DNA is TGCGCCAGCAGCGGCATATTACCGGGACAGGATGAAAAACTGTTTTTT. This codes for CASSGILPGQDEKLFF. Full variable domain (remainder filled in from reference TRBV5-1 and TRBJ1-4): KAGVTQTPRYLIKTRGQQVTLSCSPISGHRSVSWYQQTPGQGLQFLFEYFSETQRNKGNFPGRFSGRQFSNSRSEMNVSTLELGDSALYLCASSGILPGQDEKLFFGSGTQLSVL.

The chain recombines TRBV9 with TRBJ2-2; D is uncertain. CDR3 length: 15 amino acids. Germline V gives CDR1 SGDLS, CDR2 YYNGEE. The germline V and J ends were trimmed by 4 bases and 1 base, with 11 bases remaining between them. CDR3 coding DNA: TGTGCCAGCAGCCCCCGTTCGGGGAACACCGGGGAGCTGTTTTTT. Residues: CASSPRSGNTGELFF.

This chain uses TRBV24-1 with TRBJ2-3, with 7 bases that match TRBD1. This CDR3 contains 15 residues. Per germline, CDR1 KGHDR and CDR2 SFDVKD. V shed 5 bases and J 0 bases; nucleotides not matched to a gene: 4. The CDR3 sequence is CATSAGTASTDTQYF. The CDR3, as DNA: TGTGCCACCAGTGCCGGGACAGCTAGCACAGATACGCAGTATTTT.

V and J are TRBV12-5 and TRBJ2-7; 9 positions match TRBD2. The CDR3 is 15 amino acids. Germline CDR1 reads LGHNT; CDR2 reads FRNRAP. Trimming removed 3 bases from V and 1 base from J; junction bases left unmatched: 4. The CDR3 DNA reads as TGTGCTAGTGGTTTAGTAGCGGGAGTATCCTACGAGCAGTACTTC. Its translation: CASGLVAGVSYEQYF.

The J gene is TRBJ2-7, the V gene TRBV11-3, with TRBD1 matching 7 bases. Germline V gene sequence: CDR1 SGHNT, CDR2 YENEEA. V shed 4 bases and J 4 bases; nucleotides not matched to a gene: 7. The CDR3 extends over 14 amino acids. In DNA, the CDR3 is TGTGCCAGCAGCTCAACCGGACAGGTATACGAGCAGTACTTC. This sequence encodes CASSSTGQVYEQYF.